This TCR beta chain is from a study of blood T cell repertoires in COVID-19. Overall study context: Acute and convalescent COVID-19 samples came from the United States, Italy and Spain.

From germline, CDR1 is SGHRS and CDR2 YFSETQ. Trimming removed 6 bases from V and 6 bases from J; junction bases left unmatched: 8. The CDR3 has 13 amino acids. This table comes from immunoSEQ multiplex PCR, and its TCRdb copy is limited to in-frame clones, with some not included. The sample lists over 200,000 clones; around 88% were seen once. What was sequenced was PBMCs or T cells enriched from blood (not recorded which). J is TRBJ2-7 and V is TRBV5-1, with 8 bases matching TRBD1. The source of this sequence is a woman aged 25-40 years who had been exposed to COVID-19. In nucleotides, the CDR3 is TGCGCCAGCATAGGGCAGGGGGCTGGCGAGCAGTACTTC. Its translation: CASIGQGAGEQYF.